This is a list of T cell receptor beta chains from one sample in a study of radiotherapy plus CTLA-4 blockade in lung cancer. Method: immunoSEQ multiplex PCR; TCRdb's copy keeps in-frame clones and lacks some. The table has tens of thousands of clones, under 90% seen once. Specimen: peripheral blood, collected from a patient treated with radiotherapy plus ipilimumab. The receptor source for this set is a human donor with non-small cell lung cancer who had stable disease on radiotherapy plus ipilimumab. Each CDR3 is given with its conserved first and last residue. The D gene is left open where the match is weak. Not all rows give a size; the values are once, few, many and, for expanded clones, a class.

d_call | j_call | v_call | clone_size | cdr3_nt | cdr3_aa
TRBD2 | TRBJ2-7 | TRBV5-8 | . | TGTGCCAGCAGCTTTAGTAGCGGGAGTATAAGCGCCTACGAGCAGTACTTC | CASSFSSGSISAYEQYF
TRBD1 | TRBJ2-7 | TRBV5-1 | . | TGCGCCAGCAGCTCGTCCGGGACAGGGACCTACGAGCAGTACTTC | CASSSSGTGTYEQYF
. | TRBJ1-2 | TRBV27 | . | TGTGCCAGCAGTTCGGAAGGGACGGCTTACTTTTATGGCTACACCTTC | CASSSEGTAYFYGYTF
TRBD2 | TRBJ2-3 | TRBV10-3 | . | TGTGCCATCAGTGAGTCGGCGGGGGGTAGGGATACGCAGTATTTT | CAISESAGGRDTQYF
TRBD1 | TRBJ2-7 | TRBV7-2 | few | TGTGCCAGCACCAGGGGGCTAGTCCGCGAGCAGTACTTC | CASTRGLVREQYF
TRBD1 | TRBJ1-2 | TRBV6-5 | few | TGTGCCAGCAGAAGGGGACAGGGAAATTTTGGCTACACCTTC | CASRRGQGNFGYTF
. | TRBJ1-6 | TRBV18 | . | TGTGCCAGCTCCCGGACAAGAATCCAGGGTCAGAATTCACCCCTCCACTTT | CASSRTRIQGQNSPLHF
TRBD2 | TRBJ2-7 | TRBV10-3 | . | TGTGCCATCTCTCCAGCGGGAGTAATGGTGGGATACGAGCAGTACTTC | CAISPAGVMVGYEQYF
. | TRBJ1-2 | TRBV20-1 | few | TGCAGTGCTAGCGACAGATATGGCTACACCTTC | CSASDRYGYTF
. | TRBJ2-7 | TRBV6-5 | . | TGTGCCAGCAGTTACTCCCCCTCCTACGAGCAGTACTTC | CASSYSPSYEQYF
TRBD1 | TRBJ1-3 | TRBV27 | . | TGTGCCAGCAAGGACAGGGCTGGAAACACCATATATTTT | CASKDRAGNTIYF
. | TRBJ1-6 | TRBV12-5 | . | TGTGCTAGTGCTTGGACAGCCCTCTCGTCATCGGGATATGGATCACCCCTCCACTTT | CASAWTALSSSGYGSPLHF
TRBD1 | TRBJ2-7 | TRBV5-1 | . | TGCGCCAGCAGCTTCAGCACCGGGACAGGGTTTTACGAGCAGTACTTC | CASSFSTGTGFYEQYF
TRBD1 | TRBJ2-2 | TRBV9 | . | TGTGCCAGCAGCGTAGGGGACAGGGGGGCCGGGGAGCTGTTTTTT | CASSVGDRGAGELFF
. | TRBJ2-2 | TRBV9 | . | TGTGCCAGCAGCGACCTCATACAGGGCACCGGGGAGCTGTTTTTT | CASSDLIQGTGELFF
. | TRBJ2-3 | TRBV28 | . | TGTGCCAGCAGTTTTCCTTACAGGCCCAAAGGTCCTTCTAGCACAGATACGCAGTATTTT | CASSFPYRPKGPSSTDTQYF
. | TRBJ1-5 | TRBV7-2 | few | TGTGCCAGCAGCTTGTGGCAGAGCAATCAGCCCCAGCATTTT | CASSLWQSNQPQHF
TRBD2 | TRBJ2-5 | TRBV11-2 | . | TGTGCCAGCAGCTCGGGACTAGCGGTAGGGGAGACCCAGTACTTC | CASSSGLAVGETQYF
. | TRBJ2-5 | TRBV6-5 | . | TGTGCCAGCAGTTACGGCCAGCGGCAAGAGACCCAGTACTTC | CASSYGQRQETQYF
. | TRBJ2-1 | TRBV5-1 | . | TGCGCCAGCAGCTTGGCGCAGGGGGGCTCCAATGAGCAGTTCTTC | CASSLAQGGSNEQFF
TRBD2 | TRBJ2-2 | TRBV27 | . | TGTGCCAGCAGTTTAACTATAGCGGGGGGCACCGGGGAGCTGTTTTTT | CASSLTIAGGTGELFF
. | TRBJ2-1 | TRBV6-5 | . | TGTGCCAGCAGTTACTCGTCCGGGAGCCGGTTCCTGTTCTTC | CASSYSSGSRFLFF
. | TRBJ1-5 | TRBV12-2 | . | TGTGCAAGTCTCAATCTCGGACCCGACAGGGAAAGGGATCAGCCCCAGCATTTT | CASLNLGPDRERDQPQHF
. | TRBJ2-1 | TRBV9 | once | TGTGCCAGCAGCGTAGGACGGGAGCTCGAGCAGTTCTTC | CASSVGRELEQFF
TRBD1 | TRBJ2-7 | TRBV19 | . | TGTGCCAGTAGTATCTCTCGGACAGGGCGATCGTGGGTCTACGAGCAGTACTTC | CASSISRTGRSWVYEQYF
TRBD2 | TRBJ2-5 | TRBV27 | . | TGTGCCAGCAAGTCTTCCCAGACTAGCGGAGAGACCCAGTACTTC | CASKSSQTSGETQYF
TRBD1 | TRBJ2-7 | TRBV27 | . | TGTGCCAGCAGACTTACAGGGGGCTACGAGCAGTACTTC | CASRLTGGYEQYF
TRBD1 | TRBJ1-2 | TRBV27 | . | TGTGCCAGCAGTTTTCAGACAGGGGGCCTTTTGGGCTACACCTTC | CASSFQTGGLLGYTF
TRBD1 | TRBJ1-1 | TRBV5-1 | . | TGCGCCAGCAGCGAACAGGGGTCGCGTGAAGCTTTCTTT | CASSEQGSREAFF
. | TRBJ1-1 | TRBV28 | . | TGTGCCAGCGGCTCCAACAGGGAAGCTTTCTTT | CASGSNREAFF
TRBD2 | TRBJ2-7 | TRBV6-1 | . | TGTGCCAGCCTGACTAGCGGGGCCCACTACGAGCAGTACTTC | CASLTSGAHYEQYF
TRBD1 | TRBJ2-1 | TRBV7-6 | . | TGTGCCAGCAGCCGGAGATCGGGACAGGGGTACAATGAGCAGTTCTTC | CASSRRSGQGYNEQFF
. | TRBJ2-1 | TRBV5-1 | . | TGCGCCAGCAGCTTAGGAAACAATGAGCAGTTCTTC | CASSLGNNEQFF
. | TRBJ2-5 | TRBV11-2 | . | TGTGCCAGCAGCTTAGATTTAGCACTCCAAGAGACCCAGTACTTC | CASSLDLALQETQYF
. | TRBJ1-1 | TRBV7-9 | . | TGTGCCAGCAGCTTTAGCAGCATGAACACTGAAGCTTTCTTT | CASSFSSMNTEAFF
TRBD1 | TRBJ1-2 | TRBV6-1 | . | TGTGCCAGCAGTGACCGGGACAGGGGGCCCTATGGCTACACCTTC | CASSDRDRGPYGYTF
TRBD2 | TRBJ2-5 | TRBV14 | . | TGTGCCAGCAGTCAGACTAGCGGGGGGCCGCAAGAGACCCAGTACTTC | CASSQTSGGPQETQYF
. | TRBJ1-3 | TRBV27 | . | TGTGCCAGCAGTCCGCGGGGCTTCTCTGGAAACACCATATATTTT | CASSPRGFSGNTIYF
TRBD1 | TRBJ1-1 | TRBV6-1 | . | TGTGCCAGCAGTGACAGGGGGGAGAACACTGAAGCTTTCTTT | CASSDRGENTEAFF
. | TRBJ1-2 | TRBV27 | . | TGTGCCAGCAGTAACAGGGAAGGCGGCTACACCTTC | CASSNREGGYTF
. | TRBJ1-5 | TRBV2 | once | TGTGCCAGCAGTGTTGGTGGTGGGGGGAATCAGCCCCAGCATTTT | CASSVGGGGNQPQHF
. | TRBJ2-2 | TRBV7-6 | . | TGTGCCAGCAGGGTCCGGGACGCTAACACCGGGGAGCTGTTTTTT | CASRVRDANTGELFF
TRBD2 | TRBJ2-5 | TRBV7-9 | once | TGTGCCAGCAGCACAGGACTAGCGGGGGGAAGAGAGACCCAGTACTTC | CASSTGLAGGRETQYF
. | TRBJ1-6 | TRBV30 | . | TGTGCCTGGTCCACGACGGGTACGGGGTCACCCCTCCACTTT | CAWSTTGTGSPLHF
. | TRBJ1-3 | TRBV4-2 | few | TGTGCCAGCAGCCAAGCGACAGGAACCATATATTTT | CASSQATGTIYF
. | TRBJ1-1 | TRBV19 | . | TGTGCCAGTAGGAGAGGGGAATACCCGAACACTGAAGCTTTCTTT | CASRRGEYPNTEAFF
. | TRBJ1-5 | TRBV2 | . | TGTGCCAGCATGTATGCAGGGAGCAATCAGCCCCAGCATTTT | CASMYAGSNQPQHF
TRBD1 | TRBJ2-5 | TRBV27 | few | TGTGCCAGCAGGGGACAGGTGGGACCTTTACAAGAGACCCAGTACTTC | CASRGQVGPLQETQYF
. | TRBJ2-3 | TRBV28 | . | TGTGCCAGCAGTTCCCTAGGTTTGGGGGTTCATACGCAGTATTTT | CASSSLGLGVHTQYF
TRBD1 | TRBJ1-1 | TRBV5-1 | . | TGCGCCAGCACAAGGACAGGGCCGAACACTGAAGCTTTCTTT | CASTRTGPNTEAFF
. | TRBJ1-1 | TRBV19 | once | TGTGCCAGTAGTCCCCGGGGGGCCATGAACACTGAAGCTTTCTTT | CASSPRGAMNTEAFF
. | TRBJ1-3 | TRBV6-5 | . | TGTGCCAGCAGTACCGGGCCAGGGGGAAACACCATATATTTT | CASSTGPGGNTIYF
. | TRBJ1-4 | TRBV6-5 | . | TGTGCCAGCAGTTACTCAGGGACTACCCCCGGTGAAAAACTGTTTTTT | CASSYSGTTPGEKLFF
TRBD2 | TRBJ2-3 | TRBV7-3 | . | TGTGCCAGCAGCTCCTCGGGAGGCCGCACAGATACGCAGTATTTT | CASSSSGGRTDTQYF
. | TRBJ2-7 | TRBV5-1 | . | TGCGCCAGCAGCTTGGGCACGGGAGTCATCTACGAGCAGTACTTC | CASSLGTGVIYEQYF
TRBD1 | TRBJ1-2 | TRBV29-1 | . | TGCAGCGTTGAACAGGGGGCGGGTGGCTACACCTTC | CSVEQGAGGYTF
. | TRBJ1-4 | TRBV9 | . | TGTGCCAGCAGCGTAGGAAACCCGGAAAAACTGTTTTTT | CASSVGNPEKLFF
. | TRBJ1-2 | TRBV29-1 | . | TGCAGCTCAACTGATAACTATGGCTACACCTTC | CSSTDNYGYTF